The rows below give T cell receptor beta chains drawn from one sample of a study of neurological immune-mediated disorders. MiXCR, run by TCRdb on the 5' RACE reads, gives a single entry per CDR3 protein. Of 25,000 or so distinct CDR3 sequences listed, around 13% were seen once; the top ten hold less than 6%. The sequenced sample was CD4+ T cells from blood. These receptor sequences come from a female donor with HTLV-1-associated myelopathy (HAM/TSP). The CDR3 runs from the conserved cysteine through the conserved F or W. D genes are given only for firm matches. Only some rows state a clone size, as once, few, many or a class for expanded clones.

v_gene: TRBV2; d_gene: NA; abundance: many; j_gene: TRBJ2-5; CDR3nt: TGTGCCAGCAGTGTATCAGAGACCCAGTACTTC; CDR3aa: CASSVSETQYF
v_gene: TRBV9; d_gene: NA; abundance: many; j_gene: TRBJ2-3; CDR3nt: TGTGCCAGCAGCGTAGCTACGGCTAGCGGCACAGATACGCAGTATTTT; CDR3aa: CASSVATASGTDTQYF
v_gene: TRBV2; d_gene: TRBD1; abundance: many; j_gene: TRBJ1-2; CDR3nt: TGTGCCAGCAGTAAGGGGACAGGGTCTAACTATGGCTACACCTTC; CDR3aa: CASSKGTGSNYGYTF
v_gene: TRBV6-2/TRBV6-3; d_gene: NA; abundance: many; j_gene: TRBJ2-2; CDR3nt: TGTGCCAGCAGCTACCTCAGGGGCGCGGGGACCGGGGAGCTGTTTTTT; CDR3aa: CASSYLRGAGTGELFF
v_gene: TRBV28; d_gene: NA; abundance: many; j_gene: TRBJ2-2; CDR3nt: TGTGCCAGCAGTTTATCCCCGGGGGACTCCGGGGAGCTGTTTTTT; CDR3aa: CASSLSPGDSGELFF
v_gene: TRBV5-1; d_gene: NA; abundance: many; j_gene: TRBJ1-2; CDR3nt: TGCGCCAGCAGCTTGGAAGTTACGGCGGGGGCTCTCAACTATGGCTACACCTTC; CDR3aa: CASSLEVTAGALNYGYTF
v_gene: TRBV20-1; d_gene: TRBD2; abundance: many; j_gene: TRBJ2-1; CDR3nt: TGCAGGGCACTAGCGGGAGACCCGAATGAGCAGTTCTTC; CDR3aa: CRALAGDPNEQFF
v_gene: TRBV28; d_gene: NA; abundance: many; j_gene: TRBJ2-1; CDR3nt: TGTGCCACCGAAGGGGGGATCTCCTACAATGAGCAGTTCTTC; CDR3aa: CATEGGISYNEQFF
v_gene: TRBV6-5; d_gene: TRBD1; abundance: many; j_gene: TRBJ2-7; CDR3nt: TGTGCCAGCAGTTACAAAACGGGACAGGGGATAACATACGAGCAGTACTTC; CDR3aa: CASSYKTGQGITYEQYF
v_gene: TRBV7-2; d_gene: TRBD2; abundance: many; j_gene: TRBJ2-7; CDR3nt: TGTGCCAGCAGCTTCGTGAGCGGGGGGGCCTACGAGCAGTACTTC; CDR3aa: CASSFVSGGAYEQYF
v_gene: TRBV15; d_gene: NA; abundance: many; j_gene: TRBJ2-5; CDR3nt: TGTGCCACCAGCTCCGGGCCCAGGACAGTTCAAGAGACCCAGTACTTC; CDR3aa: CATSSGPRTVQETQYF
v_gene: TRBV18; d_gene: NA; abundance: many; j_gene: TRBJ1-3; CDR3nt: TGTGCCAGCTCGCCCCAGGTGACCTCTGGAAACACCATATATTTT; CDR3aa: CASSPQVTSGNTIYF
v_gene: TRBV30; d_gene: TRBD2; abundance: NA; j_gene: TRBJ2-5; CDR3nt: TGTGCCTGGAGTGGAGCGGGGGGAGGGGAGACCCAGTACTTC; CDR3aa: CAWSGAGGGETQYF
v_gene: TRBV20-1; d_gene: NA; abundance: many; j_gene: TRBJ2-3; CDR3nt: TGCAGTGCTCCCCCGGGGAGCACAGATACGCAGTATTTT; CDR3aa: CSAPPGSTDTQYF
v_gene: TRBV15; d_gene: TRBD2; abundance: NA; j_gene: TRBJ2-7; CDR3nt: TGTGCCACCAGCCGCGGACTAGCGGGATCCTACGAGCAGTACTTC; CDR3aa: CATSRGLAGSYEQYF
v_gene: TRBV20-1; d_gene: NA; abundance: many; j_gene: TRBJ1-1; CDR3nt: TGCAGTGCTAGAGTTAATCAGGCGGAAGCTTTCTTT; CDR3aa: CSARVNQAEAFF
v_gene: TRBV28; d_gene: NA; abundance: many; j_gene: TRBJ2-3; CDR3nt: TGTGCCAGCAGTCTCTTGGGGGATACGCAGTATTTT; CDR3aa: CASSLLGDTQYF
v_gene: TRBV29-1; d_gene: NA; abundance: NA; j_gene: TRBJ2-7; CDR3nt: TGCAGCGTTGCTTCGCCTTCCTACGAGCAGTACTTC; CDR3aa: CSVASPSYEQYF
v_gene: TRBV4-1; d_gene: TRBD2; abundance: NA; j_gene: TRBJ2-1; CDR3nt: TGCGCCAGCAGCCAAGAAACCAGCGCTAGCGGAGACAATGAGCAGTTCTTC; CDR3aa: CASSQETSASGDNEQFF
v_gene: TRBV4-2; d_gene: TRBD2; abundance: medium-sized; j_gene: TRBJ2-7; CDR3nt: TGTGCCAGCAGCCGTTTGCCGGGACTACAATACGAGCAGTACTTC; CDR3aa: CASSRLPGLQYEQYF
v_gene: TRBV24-1; d_gene: NA; abundance: medium-sized; j_gene: TRBJ2-7; CDR3nt: TGTGCCACCAGTCAGGGGAGCTACGAGCAGTACTTC; CDR3aa: CATSQGSYEQYF
v_gene: TRBV20-1; d_gene: TRBD2; abundance: many; j_gene: TRBJ2-7; CDR3nt: TGCAGTGCTAGAGATCTAGCGGGAAAGTACGAGCAGTACTTC; CDR3aa: CSARDLAGKYEQYF
v_gene: TRBV6-5; d_gene: TRBD2; abundance: medium-sized; j_gene: TRBJ2-7; CDR3nt: TGTGCCAGCAGTTACTCTAGCGGGAGCGAGCAGTACTTC; CDR3aa: CASSYSSGSEQYF
v_gene: TRBV7-2; d_gene: NA; abundance: medium-sized; j_gene: TRBJ1-2; CDR3nt: TGTGCCAGCAGCTTAGCAGGGGGGAATGGCTACACCTTC; CDR3aa: CASSLAGGNGYTF
v_gene: TRBV5-1; d_gene: TRBD2; abundance: many; j_gene: TRBJ2-3; CDR3nt: TGCGCCAGCAACAAAGCGGGAGATTCAACAGATACGCAGTATTTT; CDR3aa: CASNKAGDSTDTQYF
v_gene: TRBV29-1; d_gene: NA; abundance: medium-sized; j_gene: TRBJ1-2; CDR3nt: TGCAGCGTCTCCCCAGGGGCTGGGTATGGCTACACCTTC; CDR3aa: CSVSPGAGYGYTF
v_gene: TRBV5-5; d_gene: NA; abundance: many; j_gene: TRBJ1-3; CDR3nt: TGTGCCAGCAGCTCACTTGCCCTTTACAGGGCTGGAAACACCATATATTTT; CDR3aa: CASSSLALYRAGNTIYF
v_gene: TRBV5-1; d_gene: TRBD2; abundance: medium-sized; j_gene: TRBJ2-2; CDR3nt: TGCGCCAGCAGCTTAAGACCGGGACTAGCGGACACCGGGGAGCTGTTTTTT; CDR3aa: CASSLRPGLADTGELFF
v_gene: TRBV5-1; d_gene: NA; abundance: many; j_gene: TRBJ2-5; CDR3nt: TGCGCCAGCAGCTTGGGATATGTGGACGGACTGCAAGAGACCCAGTACTTC; CDR3aa: CASSLGYVDGLQETQYF
v_gene: TRBV12-3/TRBV12-4; d_gene: NA; abundance: many; j_gene: TRBJ2-3; CDR3nt: TGTGCCAGCAGTTTCGGGAGCAGCACAGATACGCAGTATTTT; CDR3aa: CASSFGSSTDTQYF
v_gene: TRBV12-3/TRBV12-4; d_gene: NA; abundance: many; j_gene: TRBJ2-2; CDR3nt: TGTGCCAGCAGCCGGGTGGATGGCGGGGAGCTGTTTTTT; CDR3aa: CASSRVDGGELFF
v_gene: TRBV27; d_gene: NA; abundance: many; j_gene: TRBJ2-5; CDR3nt: TGTGCCAGCAGTTTCAGCTTCCAAGAGACCCAGTACTTC; CDR3aa: CASSFSFQETQYF
v_gene: TRBV2; d_gene: NA; abundance: medium-sized; j_gene: TRBJ2-2; CDR3nt: TGTGCCAGCAGTGGACAGGGAGGGAACACCGGGGAGCTGTTTTTT; CDR3aa: CASSGQGGNTGELFF
v_gene: TRBV20-1; d_gene: TRBD2; abundance: medium-sized; j_gene: TRBJ2-7; CDR3nt: TGCAGTGCTGTTAGCGGGGGCCAGTTCTACGAGCAGTACTTC; CDR3aa: CSAVSGGQFYEQYF
v_gene: TRBV5-1; d_gene: TRBD1; abundance: many; j_gene: TRBJ2-2; CDR3nt: TGCGCCAGCAGCCGAGGGGGCAGCAACACCGGGGAGCTGTTTTTT; CDR3aa: CASSRGGSNTGELFF
v_gene: TRBV5-1; d_gene: NA; abundance: many; j_gene: TRBJ2-3; CDR3nt: TGCGCCAGCAGCTTGGAATGGAACACAGATACGCAGTATTTT; CDR3aa: CASSLEWNTDTQYF
v_gene: TRBV7-9; d_gene: NA; abundance: NA; j_gene: TRBJ2-3; CDR3nt: TGTGCCAGCAGCTTGACGGGAGAAGGATCAGATACGCAGTATTTT; CDR3aa: CASSLTGEGSDTQYF
v_gene: TRBV29-1; d_gene: NA; abundance: NA; j_gene: TRBJ2-5; CDR3nt: TGCAGCGTTCGGACAGACCAAGAGACCCAGTACTTC; CDR3aa: CSVRTDQETQYF
v_gene: TRBV12-2; d_gene: NA; abundance: NA; j_gene: TRBJ2-7; CDR3nt: TGTGCAAGTCGAAGGCTTGGACAGGTACAGTCCACCTACGAGCAGTACTTC; CDR3aa: CASRRLGQVQSTYEQYF
v_gene: TRBV7-2; d_gene: TRBD1; abundance: many; j_gene: TRBJ1-1; CDR3nt: TGTGCCAGCAGCCTGGACAGGGTGTGGGCTTTCTTT; CDR3aa: CASSLDRVWAFF
v_gene: TRBV7-9; d_gene: NA; abundance: few; j_gene: TRBJ1-5; CDR3nt: TGTGCCAGCAGCTTAGAGGGGTACAATCAGCCCCAGCATTTT; CDR3aa: CASSLEGYNQPQHF
v_gene: TRBV20-1; d_gene: NA; abundance: many; j_gene: TRBJ1-2; CDR3nt: TGCAGTGCTAGAGGTGGAGAGCAGGGAGATGACTATGGCTACACCTTC; CDR3aa: CSARGGEQGDDYGYTF
v_gene: TRBV11-2; d_gene: NA; abundance: many; j_gene: TRBJ1-4; CDR3nt: TGTGCCAGCAGCTTGGGGACCAATAATGAAAAACTGTTTTTT; CDR3aa: CASSLGTNNEKLFF
v_gene: TRBV24-1; d_gene: TRBD1; abundance: NA; j_gene: TRBJ2-7; CDR3nt: TGTGCCACCAGTGATCCCACCGGACAGGGGGACTACGAGCAGTACTTC; CDR3aa: CATSDPTGQGDYEQYF
v_gene: TRBV18; d_gene: NA; abundance: many; j_gene: TRBJ2-5; CDR3nt: TGTGCCAGCTCACCACCATATCCTAGGGCGACACCACAAGAGACCCAGTACTTC; CDR3aa: CASSPPYPRATPQETQYF
v_gene: TRBV20-1; d_gene: TRBD1; abundance: many; j_gene: TRBJ2-3; CDR3nt: TGCAGTTTCCCCGACAGGGCCACAGATACGCAGTATTTT; CDR3aa: CSFPDRATDTQYF
v_gene: TRBV20-1; d_gene: NA; abundance: many; j_gene: TRBJ2-1; CDR3nt: TGCTCGTCGTCCCCGAGCTCCTACAATGAGCAGTTCTTC; CDR3aa: CSSSPSSYNEQFF
v_gene: TRBV4-3; d_gene: NA; abundance: many; j_gene: TRBJ2-2; CDR3nt: TGCGCCAGCAGCCAAGATCGCGGACAGACGTACACCGGGGAGCTGTTTTTT; CDR3aa: CASSQDRGQTYTGELFF
v_gene: TRBV7-9; d_gene: NA; abundance: large; j_gene: TRBJ2-7; CDR3nt: TGTGCCAGCAGCCCCTCGGGGGCCTACGAGCAGTACTTC; CDR3aa: CASSPSGAYEQYF
v_gene: TRBV5-1; d_gene: NA; abundance: many; j_gene: TRBJ2-6; CDR3nt: TGCGCCAGCACGAGCAAGTCTGGGGGAACTGGGGCCAACGTCCTGACTTTC; CDR3aa: CASTSKSGGTGANVLTF
v_gene: TRBV29-1; d_gene: NA; abundance: many; j_gene: TRBJ2-1; CDR3nt: TGCAGCGTTGCACGCGGGGTCCATGAGCAGTTCTTC; CDR3aa: CSVARGVHEQFF
v_gene: TRBV20-1; d_gene: NA; abundance: many; j_gene: TRBJ2-1; CDR3nt: TGCAGTGCTAGTTTTCATAATGAGCAGTTCTTC; CDR3aa: CSASFHNEQFF
v_gene: TRBV28; d_gene: TRBD2; abundance: many; j_gene: TRBJ2-1; CDR3nt: TGTGCCAGCAGTTTTCAAGCGGGAGGGTCCTACAATGAGCAGTTCTTC; CDR3aa: CASSFQAGGSYNEQFF
v_gene: TRBV7-2; d_gene: TRBD2; abundance: many; j_gene: TRBJ2-2; CDR3nt: TGTGCCAGCAGCTTAGTAGGGACTAGCGGGAACACCGGGGAGCTGTTTTTT; CDR3aa: CASSLVGTSGNTGELFF
v_gene: TRBV18; d_gene: NA; abundance: NA; j_gene: TRBJ1-2; CDR3nt: TGTGCCAGCTCACCAAATCTATATGGCTACACCTTC; CDR3aa: CASSPNLYGYTF